These 20 T cell receptor beta chains were sequenced from one sample in a study of T cell responses to AZD1222 COVID-19 vaccine. Profiling relied on immunoSEQ multiplex PCR, and the TCRdb table lists in-frame clones only, not all of them. The data show 85,000 to 130,000 clones, around 90% seen once. The sequencing here drew on peripheral blood, taken on day 0 of AZD1222 vaccination. The receptors were sampled from an adult in good health.

This chain uses TRBV9 with TRBJ1-2; TRBD1 aligns across 7 bases. CDR1 and CDR2 from the germline V gene are SGDLS and YYNGEE. After removal of 4 bases from V and 2 bases from J, the junction contained 8 bases not matched to a gene. The CDR3 is 15 residues long. As DNA, the CDR3 is TGTGCCAGCAGCAAAGGGGACAGAAAAAACTATGGCTACACCTTC. This gives the protein CASSKGDRKNYGYTF.

V and J are TRBV28 and TRBJ1-3, with D uncertain. This CDR3 has 14 amino acids. The germline gives CDR1 MDHEN, CDR2 SYDVKM. V was trimmed by 6 bases and J by 1 base, leaving 10 bases between them. CDR3 DNA: TGTGCCAGCAGGGTCGACACTTCTGGAAACACCATATATTTT. Its translation is CASRVDTSGNTIYF. Variable domain in full (rest from reference TRBV28 and TRBJ1-3): DVKVTQSSRYLVKRTGEKVFLECVQDMDHENMFWYRQDPGLGLRLIYFSYDVKMKEKGDIPEGYSVSREKKERFSLILESASTNQTSMYLCASRVDTSGNTIYFGEGSWLTVV.

Only one count was recorded for this clone. The genes are TRBV4-1 and TRBJ1-1; the D is unclear. Per germline, CDR1 MGHRA and CDR2 YSYEKL. The CDR3 spans 16 residues. V was cut by 0 bases and J by 1 base, with 12 bases left in between. The CDR3 loop is CASSQDRSQPNTEAFF. The CDR3 coding sequence is TGCGCCAGCAGCCAAGATCGTAGCCAGCCGAACACTGAAGCTTTCTTT.

The rearrangement uses TRBV7-2 and TRBJ2-2; 9 nucleotides agree with TRBD2. The junction had 6 bases not matched to a gene; V was cut back by 1 base and J by 6 bases. This CDR3 region has 16 residues. The germline gives CDR1 SGHTA, CDR2 FQGNSA. CDR3 residues: CASSLGSGRLSGELFF. In nucleotides, the CDR3 is TGTGCCAGCAGCTTAGGTAGCGGGAGACTGTCCGGGGAGCTGTTTTTT.

The genes are TRBV7-6 and TRBJ1-1; D is uncertain. CDR3 length: 14 residues. Looked up from germline, CDR1 is SGHVS and CDR2 is FNYEAQ. V shed 1 base and J shed 1 base, with 7 bases lying between them. This chain's CDR3 is CASSLDTRNTEAFF. CDR3 DNA sequence: TGTGCCAGCAGCTTAGATACCAGGAACACTGAAGCTTTCTTT.

V gene TRBV4-2 combines with J gene TRBJ2-5; no definite D call. Trimming removed 3 bases from V and 0 bases from J, with 11 bases in between. Germline CDR1 reads LGHNA; CDR2 reads YNFKEQ. This CDR3 region has 15 residues. The CDR3 loop is CASSHGQLNQETQYF. The CDR3 region has the DNA TGTGCCAGCAGCCATGGCCAGTTGAACCAAGAGACCCAGTACTTC.

The chain recombines TRBV29-1 with TRBJ2-5; D uncertain. V lost 2 bases to trimming and J lost 2 bases, with 9 bases between them. Per the germline V gene, CDR1 is SQVTM and CDR2 is ANQGSEA. The CDR3 is 13 amino acids. The CDR3 nucleotides are TGCAGCGTTGAATACGTCGGTCAAGAGACCCAGTACTTC. This translates into CSVEYVGQETQYF. Complete variable domain (other parts from reference TRBV29-1 and TRBJ2-5): SAVISQKPSRDICQRGTSLTIQCQVDSQVTMMFWYRQQPGQSLTLIATANQGSEATYESGFVIDKFPISRPNLTFSTLTVSNMSPEDSSIYLCSVEYVGQETQYFGPGTRLLVL.

The CDR3 DNA sequence: TGTGCCAGCAGCGTAGGTAGCGGGAGCTCCTACGAGCAGTACTTC. Translating it yields CASSVGSGSSYEQYF. The chain couples TRBV9 to TRBJ2-7; the match to TRBD2 covers 9 bases. Looked up from germline, CDR1 is SGDLS and CDR2 is YYNGEE. The CDR3 runs to 15 residues. V was pared by 0 bases and J by 0 bases, with 1 base of the junction left unmatched.

The chain has TRBV9 and TRBJ1-1; unclear D gene. This CDR3 has 14 amino acids. CDR1 is SGDLS, CDR2 YYNGEE, per germline. V was trimmed by 3 bases and J by 1 base, leaving 10 bases between them. The CDR3: CASSERPRNTEAFF. In nucleotides, the CDR3 is TGTGCCAGCAGCGAGCGACCGAGGAACACTGAAGCTTTCTTT.

The CDR3 DNA reads TGTGCCAATTCACACTACGAGCAGTACTTC. Its translation: CANSHYEQYF. The V call is TRBV10-3, the J call TRBJ2-7; no clear D gene. Germline V gene data show CDR1 as ENHRY and CDR2 as SYGVKD. This CDR3 comprises 10 residues. Deletions cut 10 bases from V and 3 bases from J, with 7 bases between.

The J gene is TRBJ2-3, the V gene TRBV10-3; 8 nucleotides align to TRBD2. Per the germline V gene, CDR1 is ENHRY and CDR2 is SYGVKD. This CDR3 has 16 residues. With 0 bases clipped from V and 0 bases from J, the junction kept 2 bases outside the gene matches. This CDR3 is CAISESPGGSTDTQYF. The CDR3 bases are TGTGCCATCAGTGAGTCTCCGGGGGGGAGCACAGATACGCAGTATTTT.

The V call is TRBV5-1, the J call TRBJ2-2; D is perhaps TRBD2 (5 bases). The length of the CDR3 is 14 residues. Germline V lookup: CDR1 SGHRS, CDR2 YFSETQ. Between the trimmed V and J ends, which lost 0 bases and 7 bases, there was a span of 10 bases. CDR3: CASSLGGMDGELFF. The CDR3 DNA reads as TGCGCCAGCAGCTTGGGAGGGATGGACGGGGAGCTGTTTTTT.

This clone was picked up one time. The rearrangement joins TRBV27 to TRBJ2-2; 12 bases align to TRBD2. Germline-derived CDR1 and CDR2 are MNHEY and SMNVEV (reference sequence). The CDR3 contains 18 residues. J lost 2 bases, V lost 3 bases, and 7 bases had no gene match. The CDR3 region has the DNA TGTGCCAGCAGTTTGGGAATAGGACTAGCGGGAAACACCGGGGAGCTGTTTTTT. It codes for CASSLGIGLAGNTGELFF.

The chain combines TRBV5-4 with TRBJ2-7, with 11 bases matching TRBD2. V trimming: 3 bases; J trimming: 5 bases; junction bases outside the gene matches: 10. The germline gives CDR1 SGHNT, CDR2 YYREEE (reference sequence). The CDR3 has 16 amino acids. The DNA for the CDR3 is TGTGCCAGCAGCTCCGGGGGGACTAGCGGTTTGGACGAGCAGTACTTC. Translation gives CASSSGGTSGLDEQYF.

The V call is TRBV6-6, the J call TRBJ2-3; D is ambiguous. The CDR3 totals 12 residues. V lost 6 bases to trimming and J lost 4 bases, with 8 bases between them. CDR1 MNHNY and CDR2 SVGAGI come from the germline V gene (reference sequence). The CDR3 bases are TGTGCCAGCAGGCTTTTATCAGATACGCAGTATTTT. It codes for CASRLLSDTQYF.

The CDR3 here is CASSTGQGGDEQYF. The CDR3 nucleotides are TGTGCCAGCAGTACGGGACAGGGAGGCGACGAGCAGTACTTC. J is TRBJ2-7 and V is TRBV6-5, with 9 bases identical to TRBD1. V lost 5 bases to trimming and J lost 5 bases; unmatched junction nucleotides: 7. This CDR3 contains 14 residues. Germline CDR1 reads MNHEY; CDR2 reads SVGAGI.

The V and J genes are TRBV5-6 and TRBJ2-7; a possible D gene is TRBD1 (5 bases). Trimming removed 4 bases from V and 0 bases from J, with 8 bases in between. The CDR3 sequence is 13 residues long. Germline assignment: CDR1 SGHDT and CDR2 YYEEEE. CDR3: CASSMDTSYEQYF. Here the CDR3 DNA reads TGTGCCAGCAGCATGGACACCTCCTACGAGCAGTACTTC.

The rearrangement links TRBV10-3 to TRBJ2-2, with 12 positions matching TRBD2. Trimming took 0 bases from V and 2 from J; bases not matched to a gene: 7. Germline CDR1 and CDR2: ENHRY and SYGVKD. The CDR3 runs to 19 residues. In nucleotides, the CDR3 is TGTGCCATCAGTGAGTCTACTAGCGGGAGGCTTCGAAACACCGGGGAGCTGTTTTTT. It yields the protein CAISESTSGRLRNTGELFF.

The chain couples TRBV10-3 to TRBJ2-1; 10 nucleotides align to TRBD1. With 0 bases clipped from V and 4 bases from J, the junction kept 9 bases outside the gene matches. This CDR3 spans 18 amino acids. Germline loops: CDR1 ENHRY, CDR2 SYGVKD. CDR3 protein: CAISESLFDRGLYNEQFF. The CDR3 nucleotides read TGTGCCATCAGTGAGTCGCTGTTCGACAGGGGGCTTTACAATGAGCAGTTCTTC.

The chain recombines TRBV30 with TRBJ1-1, with TRBD1 as a possible D gene (6 bases). The V end was cut by 3 bases, the J end by 10 bases, with 12 bases between. Germline V gene sequence: CDR1 GTSNPN, CDR2 SVGIG (reference sequence). The CDR3 loop spans 11 amino acids. This CDR3 is CAWRDGQRAFF. DNA for the CDR3: TGTGCCTGGAGAGATGGACAGAGAGCTTTCTTT.